This TCR beta chain was profiled in a study of blood T cells in healthy people across ages. Researchers collected about 9.7 milliliters of peripheral blood from every single donor. A second about 6 to 11 cycle PCR used barcoded and J-beta primers. Each CDR3 protein is one row after TCRdb ran MiXCR on the 5' RACE reads. Here the sample spans hundreds of thousands of distinct CDR3 sequences, around 50% being singletons. The CDR3 runs to 14 residues. Trimming removed 5 bases from V and 0 bases from J, with 11 bases in between. Germline CDR1 and CDR2: SEHNR and FQNEAQ (reference sequence). Broader study findings: Roughly linear declines in TCR beta diversity per million T cells occurred with age.

This clonotype was seen a few times. Its specificity is not known. The rearrangement uses TRBV7-9 and TRBJ2-7, with D hard to call. This clonotype was sampled from a man older than 75 in good health. The specimen sequenced was blood. CDR3 in amino acids: CASSQDGSSYEQYF. The CDR3, as DNA: TGTGCCAGCAGCCAGGACGGCAGCTCCTACGAGCAGTACTTC.